This T cell receptor beta chain was recovered during a study of T cells in Graves' hyperthyroidism and ophthalmopathy. What was amplified from RNA transcripts were TCR beta CDR3 regions. The HTBI primer set served for first-round RT-PCR of the TCR CDR3. TCRdb redid the calling of the multiplex PCR reads with MiXCR, one entry per CDR3 protein. This sample has under 550,000 distinct CDR3 sequences, with roughly 13% found just once. This clonotype was recorded a few times. Its target is not known. General study findings and limits: Most clonotypes expanded in the thyroid (above 0.001) were also present in blood. It was a median approximately 6 months before onset that the model predicted ophthalmopathy.

Diagnosis relied on clinical symptoms, serum thyroxine and TRAb, thyroid ultrasound and orbital computed tomography. Over 9 ml of fresh peripheral blood supplied the PBMCs. The sequenced material came from blood. This clonotype originated in a woman younger than 30 with Graves' hyperthyroidism.

The CDR3 spells CASSLERIDNEQFF. Written as DNA, the CDR3 is TGTGCCAGCAGCTTAGAGAGGATTGACAATGAGCAGTTCTTC. The chain uses TRBV7-2 and TRBJ2-1; D is unresolved. V lost 1 base and J lost 5, with 9 bases in between. This CDR3 spans 14 amino acids. Germline V gives CDR1 SGHTA, CDR2 FQGNSA.